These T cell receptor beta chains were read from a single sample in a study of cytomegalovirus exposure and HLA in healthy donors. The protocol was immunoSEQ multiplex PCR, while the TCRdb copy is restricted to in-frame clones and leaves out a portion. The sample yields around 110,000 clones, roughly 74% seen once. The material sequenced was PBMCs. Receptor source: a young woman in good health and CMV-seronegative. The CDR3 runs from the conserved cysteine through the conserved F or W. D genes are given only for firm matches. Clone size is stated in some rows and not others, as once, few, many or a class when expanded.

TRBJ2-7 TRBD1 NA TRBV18 CASSPRTGGYEQYF TGTGCCAGCTCACCACGGACAGGGGGCTACGAGCAGTACTTC
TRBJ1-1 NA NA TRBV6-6 CASSYSVDTLTAFF TGTGCCAGCAGTTACTCGGTCGACACCTTGACGGCTTTCTTT
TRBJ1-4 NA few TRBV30 CAWSGTPGATNEKLFF TGTGCCTGGAGTGGGACACCCGGAGCAACTAATGAAAAACTGTTTTTT
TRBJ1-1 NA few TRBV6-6 CASTLNTEAFF TGTGCCAGCACCCTCAACACTGAAGCTTTCTTT
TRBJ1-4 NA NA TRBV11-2 CASSPPRAGEKLFF TGTGCCAGCAGCCCCCCCCGGGCGGGGGAAAAACTGTTTTTT
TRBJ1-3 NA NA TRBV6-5 CASSYSSRSGNTIYF TGTGCCAGCAGTTACTCATCCAGGTCTGGAAACACCATATATTTT
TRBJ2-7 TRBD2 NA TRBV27 CASSSGLAGGEQYF TGTGCCAGCAGTTCCGGACTAGCGGGAGGCGAGCAGTACTTC
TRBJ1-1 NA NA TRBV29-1 CSVDRDSRNTEAFF TGCAGCGTTGACCGGGACTCAAGGAACACTGAAGCTTTCTTT
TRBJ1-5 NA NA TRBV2 CASRTGTSGNNQPQHF TGTGCCAGCAGAACCGGGACATCTGGGAACAATCAGCCCCAGCATTTT
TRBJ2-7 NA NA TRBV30 CAWSWGRSYEQYF TGTGCCTGGAGTTGGGGCAGGTCCTACGAGCAGTACTTC
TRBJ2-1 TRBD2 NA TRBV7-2 CASTITSGPYNEQFF TGTGCCAGCACCATAACTAGCGGGCCCTACAATGAGCAGTTCTTC
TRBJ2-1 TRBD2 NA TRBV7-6 CASSSRGGSEQFF TGTGCCAGCAGCTCCCGGGGGGGGAGTGAGCAGTTCTTC
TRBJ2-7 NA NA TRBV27 CASSLGQLYEQYF TGTGCCAGCAGTTTGGGCCAGCTCTACGAGCAGTACTTC
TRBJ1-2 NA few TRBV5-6 CASRRVYGYTF TGTGCCAGCAGGCGGGTCTATGGCTACACCTTC
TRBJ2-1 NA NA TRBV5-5 CASRQNSIAAKRGGNEQFF TGTGCCAGCAGACAAAATTCTATAGCGGCCAAAAGGGGGGGGAATGAGCAGTTCTTC
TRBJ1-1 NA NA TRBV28 CASSFAVSGTEAFF TGTGCCAGCAGTTTTGCGGTGAGTGGCACTGAAGCTTTCTTT
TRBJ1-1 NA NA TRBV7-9 CASRGGAGTEAFF TGTGCCAGCAGAGGGGGGGCGGGAACTGAAGCTTTCTTT
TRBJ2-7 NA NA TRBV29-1 CSVEDPGLEQYF TGCAGCGTTGAAGATCCAGGACTCGAGCAGTACTTC
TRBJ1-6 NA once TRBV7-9 CASSFMSPLHF TGTGCCAGCAGCTTCATGTCACCCCTCCACTTT
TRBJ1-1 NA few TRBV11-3 CASSLSSFYNTEAFF TGTGCCAGCAGCTTAAGTTCGTTCTATAACACTGAAGCTTTCTTT
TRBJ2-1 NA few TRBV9 CASSVGDYNEQFF TGTGCCAGCAGCGTAGGAGATTACAATGAGCAGTTCTTC
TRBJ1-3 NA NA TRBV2 CASSPSVVGNTIYF TGTGCCAGCAGTCCCTCTGTCGTTGGAAACACCATATATTTT
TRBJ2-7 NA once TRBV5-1 CASSFGPLSYEQYF TGCGCCAGCAGCTTCGGTCCTCTCTCCTACGAGCAGTACTTC